The clone carrying this T cell receptor beta chain was counted between two and nine times. This specimen belongs to a study of T cells after yellow fever vaccination. Trimming at V came to 1 base and at J to 2 bases, leaving 8 bases not matched to a gene. Per the germline V gene, CDR1 is SGHTA and CDR2 is FQGNSA. The CDR3 sequence is 17 residues long. TCRdb used MiXCR to reprocess the 5' RACE reads, holding one entry per CDR3 protein. The data hold 300,000 to 400,000 distinct CDR3 sequences, with approximately 12% observed a single time. This sequence originates from a man younger than 30 who received the YFV17D yellow fever vaccine. The material was CD4+ T cells sorted from PBMCs, obtained 15 days after the yellow fever booster vaccination. The chain links TRBV7-2 to TRBJ2-3; 8 nucleotides agree with TRBD2. The CDR3 nucleotides read TGTGCCAGCAGCTTAGAGGCGCGGGGGGCTTTCACAGATACGCAGTATTTT. It codes for CASSLEARGAFTDTQYF.